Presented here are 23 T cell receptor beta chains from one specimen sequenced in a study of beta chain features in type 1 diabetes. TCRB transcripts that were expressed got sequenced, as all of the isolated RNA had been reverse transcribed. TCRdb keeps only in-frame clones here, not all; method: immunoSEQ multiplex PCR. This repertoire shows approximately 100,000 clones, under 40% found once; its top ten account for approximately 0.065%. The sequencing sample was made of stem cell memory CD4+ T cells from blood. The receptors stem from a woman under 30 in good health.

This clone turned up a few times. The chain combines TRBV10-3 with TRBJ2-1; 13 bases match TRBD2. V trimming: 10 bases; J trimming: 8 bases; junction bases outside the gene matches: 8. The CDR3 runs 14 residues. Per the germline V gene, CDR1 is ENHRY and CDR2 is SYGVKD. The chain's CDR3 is CATLAGGVKDEQFF. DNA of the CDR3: TGTGCCACACTAGCGGGAGGGGTAAAGGATGAGCAGTTCTTC.

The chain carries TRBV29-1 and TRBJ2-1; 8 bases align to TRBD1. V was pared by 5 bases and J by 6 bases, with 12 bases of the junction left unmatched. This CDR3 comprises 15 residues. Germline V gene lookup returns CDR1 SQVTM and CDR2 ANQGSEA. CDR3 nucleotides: TGCAGCGTTCTGAGGACAGGGAACTTGGGCAATGAGCAGTTCTTC. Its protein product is CSVLRTGNLGNEQFF.

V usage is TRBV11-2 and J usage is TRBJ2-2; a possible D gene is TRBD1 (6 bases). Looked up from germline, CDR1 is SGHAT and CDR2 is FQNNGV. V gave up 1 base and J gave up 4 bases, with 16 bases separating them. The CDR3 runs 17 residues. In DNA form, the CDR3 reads TGTGCCAGCAGCTTAGTGTTTCCCAGGGGCGGCACCGGGGAGCTGTTTTTT. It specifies CASSLVFPRGGTGELFF.

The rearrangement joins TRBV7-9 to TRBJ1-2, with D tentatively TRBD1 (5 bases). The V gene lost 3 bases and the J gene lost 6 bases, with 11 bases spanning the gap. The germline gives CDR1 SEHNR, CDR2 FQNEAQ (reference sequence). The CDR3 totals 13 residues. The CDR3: CASSFRDLDGYTF. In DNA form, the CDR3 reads TGTGCCAGCAGCTTCAGGGATCTGGATGGCTACACCTTC.

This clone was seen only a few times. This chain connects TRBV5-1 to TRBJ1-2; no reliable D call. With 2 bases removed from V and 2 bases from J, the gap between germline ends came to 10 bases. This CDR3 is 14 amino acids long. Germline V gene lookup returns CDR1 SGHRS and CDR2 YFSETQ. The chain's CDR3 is CASSLGGANYGYTF. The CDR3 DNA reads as TGCGCCAGCAGCTTAGGAGGAGCCAACTATGGCTACACCTTC.

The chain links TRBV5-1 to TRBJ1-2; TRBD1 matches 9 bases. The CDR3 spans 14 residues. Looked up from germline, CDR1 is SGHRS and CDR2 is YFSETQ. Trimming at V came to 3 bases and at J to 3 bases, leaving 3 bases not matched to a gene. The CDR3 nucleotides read TGCGCCAGCAGCTCCACAGGGGGCTACTATGGCTACACCTTC. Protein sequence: CASSSTGGYYGYTF.

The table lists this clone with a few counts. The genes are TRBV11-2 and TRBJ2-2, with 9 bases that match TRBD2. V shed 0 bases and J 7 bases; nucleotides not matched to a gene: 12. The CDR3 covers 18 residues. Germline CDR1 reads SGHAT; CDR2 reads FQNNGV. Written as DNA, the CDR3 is TGTGCCAGCAGCTTAGATCTGTCGGCGGGAGGGAACTACGGGGAGCTGTTTTTT. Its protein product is CASSLDLSAGGNYGELFF.

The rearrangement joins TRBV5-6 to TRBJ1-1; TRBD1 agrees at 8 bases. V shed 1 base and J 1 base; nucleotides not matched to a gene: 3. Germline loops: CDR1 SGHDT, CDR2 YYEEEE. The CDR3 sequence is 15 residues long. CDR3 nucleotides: TGTGCCAGCAGCTTGACAGGGGGACCGAACACTGAAGCTTTCTTT. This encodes CASSLTGGPNTEAFF.

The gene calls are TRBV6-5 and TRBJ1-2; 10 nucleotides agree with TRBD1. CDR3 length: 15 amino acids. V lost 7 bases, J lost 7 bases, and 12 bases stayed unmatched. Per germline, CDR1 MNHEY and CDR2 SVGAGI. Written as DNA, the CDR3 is TGTGCCAGCACCCCAAGGACAGGGGGAGGAGGTGGCTACACCTTC. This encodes CASTPRTGGGGGYTF.

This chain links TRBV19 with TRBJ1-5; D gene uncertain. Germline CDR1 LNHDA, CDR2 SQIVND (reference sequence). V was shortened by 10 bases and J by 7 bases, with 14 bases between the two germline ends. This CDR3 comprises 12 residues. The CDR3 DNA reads TGTGCCACCAGCGGAGGAGGGCAGCCCCAGCATTTT. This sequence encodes CATSGGGQPQHF.

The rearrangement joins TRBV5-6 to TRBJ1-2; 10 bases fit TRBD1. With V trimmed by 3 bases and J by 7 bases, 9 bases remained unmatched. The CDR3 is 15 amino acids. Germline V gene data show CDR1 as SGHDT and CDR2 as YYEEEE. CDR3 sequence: CASSSGQGWHSGYTF. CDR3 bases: TGTGCCAGCAGCTCGGGACAGGGGTGGCATAGTGGCTACACCTTC. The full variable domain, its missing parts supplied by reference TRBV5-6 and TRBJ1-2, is DAGVTQSPTHLIKTRGQQVTLRCSPKSGHDTVSWYQQALGQGPQFIFQYYEEEERQRGNFPDRFSGHQFPNYSSELNVNALLLGDSALYLCASSSGQGWHSGYTFGSGTRLTVV.

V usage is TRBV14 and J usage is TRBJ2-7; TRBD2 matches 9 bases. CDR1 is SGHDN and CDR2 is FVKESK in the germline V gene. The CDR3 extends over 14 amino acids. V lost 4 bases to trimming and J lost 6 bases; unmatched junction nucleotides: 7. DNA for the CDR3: TGTGCCAGCAGCCGACTGGGACTAGCCCCCGAGCAGTACTTC. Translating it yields CASSRLGLAPEQYF.

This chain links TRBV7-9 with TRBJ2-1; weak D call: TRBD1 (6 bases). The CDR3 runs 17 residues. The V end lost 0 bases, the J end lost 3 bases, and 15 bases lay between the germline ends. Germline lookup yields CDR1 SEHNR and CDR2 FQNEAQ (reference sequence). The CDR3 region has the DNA TGTGCCAGCAGCTTAGCAAAAACAGGGACGTTCTACAATGAGCAGTTCTTC. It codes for CASSLAKTGTFYNEQFF.

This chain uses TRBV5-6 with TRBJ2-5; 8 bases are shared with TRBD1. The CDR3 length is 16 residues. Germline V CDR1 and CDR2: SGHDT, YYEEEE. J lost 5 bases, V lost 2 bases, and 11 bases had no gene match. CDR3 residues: CASSFSAGGVWETQYF. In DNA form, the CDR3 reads TGTGCCAGCAGCTTTTCGGCAGGGGGCGTTTGGGAGACCCAGTACTTC. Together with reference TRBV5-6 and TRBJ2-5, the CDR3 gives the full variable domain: DAGVTQSPTHLIKTRGQQVTLRCSPKSGHDTVSWYQQALGQGPQFIFQYYEEEERQRGNFPDRFSGHQFPNYSSELNVNALLLGDSALYLCASSFSAGGVWETQYFGPGTRLLVL.

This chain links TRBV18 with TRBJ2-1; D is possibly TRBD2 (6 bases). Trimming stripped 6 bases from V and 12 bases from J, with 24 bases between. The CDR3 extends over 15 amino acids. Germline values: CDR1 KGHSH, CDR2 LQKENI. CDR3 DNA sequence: TGTGCCAGCTCCCTCGGGGCTAGCGAGTCGATCCGGCAGTTCTTC. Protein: CASSLGASESIRQFF.

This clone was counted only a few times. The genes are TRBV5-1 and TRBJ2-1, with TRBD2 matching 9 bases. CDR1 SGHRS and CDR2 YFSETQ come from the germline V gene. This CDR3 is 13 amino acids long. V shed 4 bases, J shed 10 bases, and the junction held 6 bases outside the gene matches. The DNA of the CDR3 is TGCGCCAGCAGCGTGACCACTAGCGGGGAGCAGTTCTTC. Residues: CASSVTTSGEQFF.

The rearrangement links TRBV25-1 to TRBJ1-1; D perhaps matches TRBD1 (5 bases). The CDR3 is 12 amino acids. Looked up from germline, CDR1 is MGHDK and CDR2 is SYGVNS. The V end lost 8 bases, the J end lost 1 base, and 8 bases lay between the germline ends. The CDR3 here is CASPGRNTEAFF. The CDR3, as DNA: TGTGCCAGCCCAGGGCGGAACACTGAAGCTTTCTTT. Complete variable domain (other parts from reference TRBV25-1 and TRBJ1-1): EADIYQTPRYLVIGTGKKITLECSQTMGHDKMYWYQQDPGMELHLIHYSYGVNSTEKGDLSSESTVSRIRTEHFPLTLESARPSHTSQYLCASPGRNTEAFFGQGTRLTVV.

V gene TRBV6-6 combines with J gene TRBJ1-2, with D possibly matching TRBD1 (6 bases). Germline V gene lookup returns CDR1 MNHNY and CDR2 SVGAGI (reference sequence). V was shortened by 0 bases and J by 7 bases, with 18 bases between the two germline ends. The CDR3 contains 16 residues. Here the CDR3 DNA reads TGTGCCAGCAGTTACTCGATTCAGGGGCGCATGAGTGGCTACACCTTC. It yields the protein CASSYSIQGRMSGYTF.

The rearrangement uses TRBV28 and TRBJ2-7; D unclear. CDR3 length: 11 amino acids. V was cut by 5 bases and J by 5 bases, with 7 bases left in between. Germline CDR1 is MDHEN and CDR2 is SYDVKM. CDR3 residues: CASSPKNEQYF. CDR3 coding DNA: TGTGCCAGCAGTCCTAAAAACGAGCAGTACTTC.

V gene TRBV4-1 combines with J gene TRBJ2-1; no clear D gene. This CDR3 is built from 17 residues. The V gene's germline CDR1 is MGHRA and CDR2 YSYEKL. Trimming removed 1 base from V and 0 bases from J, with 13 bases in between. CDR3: CASSQVVYASSYNEQFF. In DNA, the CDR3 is TGCGCCAGCAGCCAAGTGGTGTACGCTAGCTCCTACAATGAGCAGTTCTTC.

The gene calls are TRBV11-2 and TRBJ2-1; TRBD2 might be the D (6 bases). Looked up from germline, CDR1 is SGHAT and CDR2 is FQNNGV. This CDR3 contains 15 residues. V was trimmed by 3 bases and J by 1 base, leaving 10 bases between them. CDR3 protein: CASSFVGGSYNEQFF. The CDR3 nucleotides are TGTGCCAGCAGCTTTGTTGGGGGGTCCTACAATGAGCAGTTCTTC.

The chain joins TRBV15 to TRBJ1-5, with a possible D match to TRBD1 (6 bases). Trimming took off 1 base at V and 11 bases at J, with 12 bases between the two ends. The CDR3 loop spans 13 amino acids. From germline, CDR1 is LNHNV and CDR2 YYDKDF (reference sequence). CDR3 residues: CATSRGDRSSQHF. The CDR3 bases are TGTGCCACCAGCAGAGGAGACAGGAGTTCCCAGCATTTT.

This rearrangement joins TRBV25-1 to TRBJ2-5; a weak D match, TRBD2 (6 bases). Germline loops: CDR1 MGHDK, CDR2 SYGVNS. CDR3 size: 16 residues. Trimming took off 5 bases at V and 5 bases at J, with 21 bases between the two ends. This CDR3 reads CASSLWEGEVKETQYF. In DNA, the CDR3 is TGTGCCAGCAGTCTATGGGAAGGGGAGGTTAAGGAGACCCAGTACTTC.